What follows are 21 T cell receptor beta chains derived from one specimen sequenced in a study of T cell responses to AZD1222 COVID-19 vaccine. Profiled with immunoSEQ multiplex PCR; TCRdb holds only in-frame clones, not every one. The table lists approximately 150,000 clones, around 90% of them singletons. The material sequenced was peripheral blood, taken on day 0 of AZD1222 vaccination. These receptors all stem from an adult in good health.

The CDR3 reads CASSQGLRNEQYF. CDR3 sequence (DNA): TGCGCCAGCAGCCAAGGGCTACGGAACGAGCAGTACTTC. This chain uses TRBV4-1 with TRBJ2-7; the D is unclear. CDR1 is MGHRA and CDR2 is YSYEKL in the germline V gene. CDR3 length equals 13 residues. The V end was cut by 1 base, the J end by 5 bases, with 9 bases between.

The chain has TRBV28 and TRBJ1-1, with unresolved D. The V end was cut by 7 bases, the J end by 3 bases, with 9 bases between. The CDR3 is 12 residues long. Germline V gene lookup returns CDR1 MDHEN and CDR2 SYDVKM. The CDR3 sequence is CASTPGHTEAFF. In DNA form, the CDR3 reads TGTGCCAGCACCCCAGGACACACTGAAGCTTTCTTT.

The rearrangement uses TRBV19 and TRBJ1-5, with D possibly TRBD1 on 5 matching bases. Trimming left V 6 bases short and J 1 base short, with 10 bases between. This CDR3 contains 14 residues. The germline gives CDR1 LNHDA, CDR2 SQIVND (reference sequence). The CDR3 nucleotides read TGTGCCAGTAGGGTCACAGGAAGCAATCAGCCCCAGCATTTT. This translates into CASRVTGSNQPQHF.

The chain uses TRBV4-3 and TRBJ2-7, with TRBD1 identical over 7 bases. The CDR3 is made up of 17 amino acids. V dropped 4 bases and J dropped 2; count of bases not matched to a gene: 14. The V gene's germline CDR1 is LGHNA and CDR2 YSLEER. The CDR3 nucleotides read TGCGCCAGCAGCCTTACCATGGGTCCCGGGACAGCCTACGAGCAGTACTTC. Translated: CASSLTMGPGTAYEQYF.

This clone turned up a few times. One end of the junction is discordant with germline, which a read error may explain. V gene TRBV6-1 combines with J gene TRBJ1-2; D not resolved. CDR3 length: 12 residues. CDR1 is MNHNS and CDR2 is SASEGT in the germline V gene. The CDR3 DNA follows: TGTGCCAGCAGCGAAGCTAACTATGGCTACACCTTC. Translating it yields CASSEANYGYTF.

The chain employs TRBV9 and TRBJ2-3, with 8 nucleotides matching TRBD2. The ends lost 3 bases at V and 4 bases at J; junction bases unmatched: 7. The CDR3 covers 15 residues. Germline lookup yields CDR1 SGDLS and CDR2 YYNGEE. The CDR3 DNA is TGTGCCAGCAGCGCATCCGGGACTAGAGCAGATACGCAGTATTTT. Protein product: CASSASGTRADTQYF.

This sequence joins TRBV6-6 and TRBJ1-2; D unclear. V was clipped by 0 bases and J by 8 bases, with 10 bases between them. CDR3 length: 13 residues. Germline CDR1 MNHNY, CDR2 SVGAGI (reference sequence). CDR3 residues: CASSYSRVGGYTF. The CDR3, as DNA: TGTGCCAGCAGTTACTCAAGAGTGGGCGGCTACACCTTC.

The rearrangement joins TRBV21-1 to TRBJ2-3. TRBV21-1 is marked as a pseudogene. The length of the CDR3 is 15 residues. This CDR3 reads CASSKVGRLGDTQYF. The DNA of the CDR3 is TGTGCCAGCAGCAAGGTAGGGCGGCTCGGAGATACGCAGTATTTT.

This clone has only a few counts. V usage is TRBV2 and J usage is TRBJ1-1; the D is unclear. Per the germline V gene, CDR1 is SNHLY and CDR2 is FYNNEI. V lost 11 bases and J 5 bases, leaving 12 bases between the germline ends. The CDR3 is 11 residues long. DNA for the CDR3: TGTGCCTCGAGGGTGGGGACTGAAGCTTTCTTT. This gives the protein CASRVGTEAFF.

V gene TRBV3-1 (or the pseudogene TRBV3-2) combines with J gene TRBJ1-1; the D is unclear. The V gene's germline CDR1 is LGHDT and CDR2 YNNKEL (reference sequence). CDR3 size: 15 residues. Trimming took 1 base from V and 6 from J, leaving 15 bases between them. CDR3 nucleotide sequence: TGTGCCAGCAGCCAAGGACGAGGTCAGAAAGCTGAAGCTTTCTTT. Amino acids: CASSQGRGQKAEAFF.

The V and J genes are TRBV15 and TRBJ2-7; 7 bases fit TRBD1. From germline, CDR1 is LNHNV and CDR2 YYDKDF (reference sequence). V was clipped by 0 bases and J by 0 bases; unmatched bases: 5. The CDR3 loop spans 16 amino acids. In DNA form, the CDR3 reads TGTGCCACCAGCAGAGATCGAGGGACAGCCTCCTACGAGCAGTACTTC. Protein: CATSRDRGTASYEQYF.

This clone appeared a single time. This sequence joins TRBV11-1 and TRBJ2-3; weak D call: TRBD2 (5 bases). CDR1 and CDR2 from the germline V gene are SGHAT and FQDESV (reference sequence). Trimming cost V 0 bases and J 3 bases, with 19 bases left between them. The CDR3 is 18 residues long. CDR3 nucleotide sequence: TGTGCCAGCAGCTTAGCGTATATCGGGAAATTTGCGACAGATACGCAGTATTTT. It encodes CASSLAYIGKFATDTQYF. Based on the CDR3 plus reference TRBV11-1 and TRBJ2-3, the full variable domain is EAEVAQSPRYKITEKSQAVAFWCDPISGHATLYWYRQILGQGPELLVQFQDESVVDDSQLPKDRFSAERLKGVDSTLKIQPAELGDSAMYLCASSLAYIGKFATDTQYFGPGTRLTVL.

The chain recombines TRBV4-3 with TRBJ2-1; D is perhaps TRBD2 (5 bases). This CDR3 comprises 15 residues. V was shortened by 1 base and J by 6 bases, with 13 bases between the two germline ends. Germline CDR1 and CDR2: LGHNA and YSLEER. The CDR3 sequence is CASSQGASLGNEQFF. CDR3 nucleotide sequence: TGCGCCAGCAGCCAAGGGGCCTCACTAGGCAATGAGCAGTTCTTC.

The genes are TRBV4-3 and TRBJ2-3, with D unclear. Trimming shortened V by 2 bases and J by 2 bases, and 8 bases separated the two germline ends. The germline gives CDR1 LGHNA, CDR2 YSLEER. This CDR3 is 14 amino acids long. As DNA, the CDR3 is TGCGCCAGCAGCCAAAACGGATACACAGATACGCAGTATTTT. It yields the protein CASSQNGYTDTQYF.

The chain uses TRBV10-3 and TRBJ1-2; maybe TRBD1 (5 bases). Germline V gene sequence: CDR1 ENHRY, CDR2 SYGVKD. The CDR3 sequence is 14 residues long. V lost 5 bases to trimming and J lost 5 bases, with 15 bases between them. CDR3 sequence reads: CAISSGTQAYGYTF. The CDR3 DNA follows: TGTGCCATCAGTTCAGGGACCCAGGCATATGGCTACACCTTC.

The chain employs TRBV9 and TRBJ1-2; 10 positions agree with TRBD1. The V and J ends lost 3 bases and 1 base, in that order; junction bases with no gene match: 9. The CDR3 is 17 amino acids. Germline V lookup: CDR1 SGDLS, CDR2 YYNGEE. For the CDR3, the DNA is TGTGCCAGCAGCGCGCTGGGACAGGGGAGGTTTAACTATGGCTACACCTTC. Amino acid sequence: CASSALGQGRFNYGYTF. The variable domain in full, completed from reference TRBV9 and TRBJ1-2, reads DSGVTQTPKHLITATGQRVTLRCSPRSGDLSVYWYQQSLDQGLQFLIQYYNGEERAKGNILERFSAQQFPDLHSELNLSSLELGDSALYFCASSALGQGRFNYGYTFGSGTRLTVV.

This clone was found a few times. The CDR3 region has the DNA TGTGCCAGCAGACCTCGTACAGGGTTTTACGAGCAGTACTTC. Its protein is CASRPRTGFYEQYF. The rearrangement uses TRBV27 and TRBJ2-7; TRBD1 is a possible D gene (6 bases). Trimming pared 6 bases from V and 4 bases from J, leaving 16 bases between. The CDR3 consists of 14 residues. Germline assignment: CDR1 MNHEY and CDR2 SMNVEV (reference sequence).

The chain employs TRBV5-1 and TRBJ2-7, with TRBD2 identical over 8 bases. The germline V gene has CDR1 SGHRS and CDR2 YFSETQ. Trimming at V came to 1 base and at J to 2 bases, leaving 5 bases not matched to a gene. The CDR3 is 15 residues long. In DNA, the CDR3 is TGCGCCAGCAGCTTGCTGGCGGGACTAGCCTACGAGCAGTACTTC. It encodes CASSLLAGLAYEQYF.

V and J are TRBV18 and TRBJ2-1; 8 bases align to TRBD2. J lost 6 bases, V lost 6 bases, and 4 bases had no gene match. Germline V gene sequence: CDR1 KGHSH, CDR2 LQKENI. The CDR3 contains 13 residues. CDR3 DNA: TGTGCCAGCTCGTCCACTAGCGGCAATGAGCAGTTCTTC. The encoded protein is CASSSTSGNEQFF.

The chain has TRBV5-1 and TRBJ2-1; perhaps TRBD2 as D (6 bases). This CDR3 contains 11 residues. The V gene's germline CDR1 is SGHRS and CDR2 YFSETQ. V lost 4 bases and J 15 bases, leaving 14 bases between the germline ends. CDR3 residues: CASSPGTGLFF. The CDR3 DNA reads as TGCGCCAGCAGCCCAGGGACTGGGTTGTTCTTC. The entire variable domain, with the rest obtained from reference TRBV5-1 and TRBJ2-1, is as follows: KAGVTQTPRYLIKTRGQQVTLSCSPISGHRSVSWYQQTPGQGLQFLFEYFSETQRNKGNFPGRFSGRQFSNSRSEMNVSTLELGDSALYLCASSPGTGLFFGPGTRLTVL.

The V call is TRBV3-1 (or the pseudogene TRBV3-2), the J call TRBJ2-5; D is ambiguous. V was trimmed by 4 bases and J by 7 bases, leaving 7 bases between them. The CDR3 is made up of 11 amino acids. CDR1 and CDR2 (germline): LGHDT, YNNKEL (reference sequence). The CDR3 region has the DNA TGTGCCAGCAGCCGTTCGGGGACCCAGTACTTC. Its protein product is CASSRSGTQYF.